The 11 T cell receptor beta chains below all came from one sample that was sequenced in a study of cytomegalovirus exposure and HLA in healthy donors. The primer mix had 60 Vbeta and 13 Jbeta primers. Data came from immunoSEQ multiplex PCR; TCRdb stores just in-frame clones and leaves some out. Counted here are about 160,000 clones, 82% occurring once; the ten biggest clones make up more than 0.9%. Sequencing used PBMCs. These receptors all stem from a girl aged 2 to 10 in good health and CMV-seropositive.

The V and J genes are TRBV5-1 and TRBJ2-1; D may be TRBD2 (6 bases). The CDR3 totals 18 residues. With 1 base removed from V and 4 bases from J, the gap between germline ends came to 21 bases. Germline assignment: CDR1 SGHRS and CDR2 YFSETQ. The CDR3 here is CASSLTDPGTFHYNEQFF. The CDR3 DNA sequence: TGCGCCAGCAGCTTGACCGATCCCGGGACTTTTCATTACAATGAGCAGTTCTTC. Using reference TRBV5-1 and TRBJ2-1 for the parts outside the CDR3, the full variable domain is KAGVTQTPRYLIKTRGQQVTLSCSPISGHRSVSWYQQTPGQGLQFLFEYFSETQRNKGNFPGRFSGRQFSNSRSEMNVSTLELGDSALYLCASSLTDPGTFHYNEQFFGPGTRLTVL.

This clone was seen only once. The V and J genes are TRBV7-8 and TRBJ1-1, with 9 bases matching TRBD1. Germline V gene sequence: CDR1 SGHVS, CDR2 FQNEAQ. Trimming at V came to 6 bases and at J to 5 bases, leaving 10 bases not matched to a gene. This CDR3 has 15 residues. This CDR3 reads CASRVTRTGETEAFF. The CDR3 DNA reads TGTGCCAGCAGGGTGACGAGGACAGGGGAAACTGAAGCTTTCTTT. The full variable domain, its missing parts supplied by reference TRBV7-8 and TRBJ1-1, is GAGVSQSPRYKVAKRGQDVALRCDPISGHVSLFWYQQALGQGPEFLTYFQNEAQLDKSGLPSDRFFAERPEGSVSTLKIQRTQQEDSAVYLCASRVTRTGETEAFFGQGTRLTVV.

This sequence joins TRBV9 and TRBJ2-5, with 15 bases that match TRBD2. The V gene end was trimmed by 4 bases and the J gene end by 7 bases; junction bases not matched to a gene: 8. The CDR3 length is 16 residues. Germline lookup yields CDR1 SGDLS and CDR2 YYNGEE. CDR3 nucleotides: TGTGCCAGCAGCCCAAGGACTAGCGGGAGGGCTGCGACCCAGTACTTC. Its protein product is CASSPRTSGRAATQYF.

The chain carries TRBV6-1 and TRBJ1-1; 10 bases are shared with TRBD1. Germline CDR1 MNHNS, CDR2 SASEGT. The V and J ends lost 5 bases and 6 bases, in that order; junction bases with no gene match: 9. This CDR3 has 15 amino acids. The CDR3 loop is CASSSLDRGVAEAFF. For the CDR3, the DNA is TGTGCCAGCAGTTCCTTGGACAGGGGGGTCGCTGAAGCTTTCTTT.

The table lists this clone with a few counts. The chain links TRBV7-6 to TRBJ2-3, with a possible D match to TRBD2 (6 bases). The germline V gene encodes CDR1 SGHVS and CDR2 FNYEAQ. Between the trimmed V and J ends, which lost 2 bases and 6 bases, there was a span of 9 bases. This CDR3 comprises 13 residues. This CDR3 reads CASSLRRVDTQYF. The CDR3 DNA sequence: TGTGCCAGCAGCTTAAGGAGGGTCGATACGCAGTATTTT.

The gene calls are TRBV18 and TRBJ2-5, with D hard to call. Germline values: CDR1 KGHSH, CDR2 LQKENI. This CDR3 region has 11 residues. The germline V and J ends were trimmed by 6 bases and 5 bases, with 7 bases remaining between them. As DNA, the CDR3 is TGTGCCAGCTCGCTCGAGGAGACCCAGTACTTC. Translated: CASSLEETQYF.

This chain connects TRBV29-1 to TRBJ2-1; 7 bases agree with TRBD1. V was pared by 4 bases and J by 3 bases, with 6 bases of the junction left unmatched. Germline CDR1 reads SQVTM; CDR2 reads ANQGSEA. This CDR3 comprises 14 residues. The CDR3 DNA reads TGCAGCGTTGGTTTAGGACAGGTCTACAATGAGCAGTTCTTC. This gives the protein CSVGLGQVYNEQFF.

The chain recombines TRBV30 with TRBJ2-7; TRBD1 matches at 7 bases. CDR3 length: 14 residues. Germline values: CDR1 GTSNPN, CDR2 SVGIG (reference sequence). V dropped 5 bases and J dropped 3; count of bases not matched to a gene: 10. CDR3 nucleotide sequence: TGTGCCTGGTCCACGGGACAGATTATCTACGAGCAGTACTTC. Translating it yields CAWSTGQIIYEQYF.

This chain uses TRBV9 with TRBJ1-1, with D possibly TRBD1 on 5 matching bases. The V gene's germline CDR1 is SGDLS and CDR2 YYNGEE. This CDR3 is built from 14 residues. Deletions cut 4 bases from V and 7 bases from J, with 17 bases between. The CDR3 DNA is TGTGCCAGCAGCCCTCAGGGCAGCGCCATTGAAGCTTTCTTT. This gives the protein CASSPQGSAIEAFF.

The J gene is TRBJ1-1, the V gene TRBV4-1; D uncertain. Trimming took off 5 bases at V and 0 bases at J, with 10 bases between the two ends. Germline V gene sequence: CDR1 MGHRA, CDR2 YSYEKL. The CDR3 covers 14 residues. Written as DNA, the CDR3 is TGCGCCAGCAGCTTAAGAGGGTTGAACACTGAAGCTTTCTTT. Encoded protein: CASSLRGLNTEAFF.

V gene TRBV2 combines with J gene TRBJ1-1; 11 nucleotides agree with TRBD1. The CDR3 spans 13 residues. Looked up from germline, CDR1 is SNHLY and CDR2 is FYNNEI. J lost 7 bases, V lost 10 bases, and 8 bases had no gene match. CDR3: CATSDRGLGEAFF. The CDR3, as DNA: TGTGCCACTTCGGACAGGGGGCTTGGTGAAGCTTTCTTT.